This T cell receptor delta chain was recovered during a study of γδ T cells in repeated Plasmodium falciparum infection (dated by TCRdb to the early 2020s). As for the study more broadly: Malian children exposed to intense seasonal malaria transmission were enrolled in the natural-infection arm and compared with Australian children matched for age and gender. Roughly 5 malaria-naive U.S. adults underwent four controlled human malaria infections by bites from P. falciparum NF54-infected Anopheles stephensi mosquitoes over approximately 590 days. The study looked at how repeated Plasmodium falciparum infection shapes the human gammadelta T cell repertoire, using both natural infection in Mali and controlled human malaria infection. Samples from controlled-infection subjects were taken at baseline, just before selected infections, and 21 days after each infection. Malian gammadelta TCR repertoires were analysed cross-sectionally during no-transmission periods and longitudinally across acute febrile malaria episodes.

For bulk TCR repertoire analysis, Vgamma9/Vdelta2+ and Vdelta2-negative gammadelta T cell populations were flow-sorted out of peripheral blood mononuclear cells. What the research found in general, with its limitations: The controlled-infection cohort was small, limiting analysis of inter-individual variability in gammadelta T cell responses. Generalizability was limited because the Malian cohort came from a small rural village made up predominantly of one ethnic group. A highly stable polyclonal repertoire over time and infection, with many inter-individual overlapping TCRgamma sequences, was shown by Vgamma9/Vdelta2+ TCR repertoires. Vdelta2-negative gammadelta TCR repertoires from Malian children appeared more clonally expanded, less diverse and less shared than those of Australian children. In Vdelta2-negative gammadelta TCR repertoires, which were largely Vdelta1+, repeated controlled infections appeared to drive waves of new clonotype selection.

The library came from multiplex PCR. The sequencer was an Illumina MiSeq. Each sorted gammadelta T cell sample was sequenced for both the TCR gamma (TRG) and TCR delta (TRD) chains. The published analysis was carried out like this. Clonotype tree plots, accumulated frequency of the top 20 clonotypes, diversity index (DI) and D75 metrics were included in the repertoire analyses. TCRdb called clones anew from the public reads via CATT; matching DNA rows were later pooled. TCRdb's processing, not the study's, gives the V and J calls here. This sample lists 75,000 to 95,000 delta-chain clones; 0.85% to 1% were detected once. More than 9% of the sample belongs to the ten largest clones. CDR1 and CDR2 (TSWWSYY, QGS) derive from the germline V gene. From the cysteine through the phenylalanine, the CDR3 covers 17 amino acids. The sequence is cut down to CDR3 DNA, 51 bases in frame from base 1. For this chain, trimming is 4 bases at the V end and 2 bases at the J end, and the number of junction bases without a gene match is 12.

This clone came up many times. The antigen this receptor binds is unknown. The TCRdb protein, from a much larger clone, departs from this DNA's translation at residue 10, likely by read error; the protein shown derives from the DNA. The sequenced sample was gamma-delta T cells from blood. The chain employs TRDV1 and TRDJ1, with 8 bases aligning to TRDD3. The receptor's source is a pool of human donors (malaria-infected and uninfected, not separated). This receptor has the CDR3 CALGVGAGGLSTDKLIF. The nucleotide sequence is TGTGCTCTTGGGGTCGGGGCTGGGGGACTCTCTACCGATAAACTCATCTTT.